Below, 18 T cell receptor beta chains from the same sample are listed, as sequenced in a study of molecular identifiers for immune sequencing clone quantification. TCRdb reprocessed the PCR reads with MiXCR, giving one entry per CDR3 protein. The table has approximately 90,000 distinct CDR3 sequences, roughly 23% seen once. Specimen: naive CD8+ T cells from blood, with Jurkat cell RNA spiked in. Subset reported: FACS-sorted CD8+CD4-CCR7+CD45RA+ naive T cells. The receptors here all came from a human donor in good health. Some libraries in this study had Jurkat cell RNA spiked in.

This clonotype showed up many times. The chain has TRBV29-1 and TRBJ2-7, with D possibly being TRBD1 or TRBD2 (5 bases each). Germline-derived CDR1 and CDR2 are SQVTM and ANQGSEA. This CDR3 region has 11 residues. With 4 bases removed from V and 10 bases from J, the gap between germline ends came to 14 bases. CDR3 coding DNA: TGCAGCGTTGCTGATAAGGGACGACAGTACTTC. The encoded protein is CSVADKGRQYF.

This clonotype occurred once. This may come from a read error, since a much larger clone is one base off. The rearrangement links TRBV7-9 to TRBJ2-5; D might be TRBD1 (6 bases). Germline CDR1 reads SEHNR; CDR2 reads FQNEAQ (reference sequence). The V and J ends lost 4 bases and 4 bases respectively, with 13 bases between them. The CDR3 is 14 residues long. The CDR3 is CASSSGQQRETQYF. DNA for the CDR3: TGTGCCAGCAGCTCCGGACAGCAACGAGAGACCCAGTACTTC.

In this sample, this clonotype turned up a few times. The CDR3 spells CASSLGGGATEAFF. DNA for the CDR3: TGCGCCAGCAGCTTGGGTGGGGGAGCGACTGAAGCTTTCTTT. The chain is built from TRBV5-1 and TRBJ1-1, with D possibly matching TRBD1 (5 bases). Germline assignment: CDR1 SGHRS and CDR2 YFSETQ. Deletions cut 0 bases from V and 5 bases from J, with 11 bases between. The CDR3 is 14 amino acids.

This clonotype was seen ten or more times. The CDR3 nucleotides are TGTGCCAGCAGCCCGACGACTAGCGTACGCACTAGCACAGATACGCAGTATTTT. This encodes CASSPTTSVRTSTDTQYF. The chain links TRBV6-6 to TRBJ2-3; the match to TRBD2 covers 8 bases. J was trimmed by 0 bases and V by 6 bases; bases with no gene match: 14. Germline CDR1 MNHNY, CDR2 SVGAGI (reference sequence). The CDR3 contains 18 residues.

With regard to this clonotype: At one boundary the junction diverges from the germline segment, which might be a read error. CDR3 region: CASSEIRDIFLPITGAFF. As DNA, the CDR3 is TGTGCCAGTAGTGAGATCCGGGACATATTTCTACCGATCACTGGAGCTTTCTTT. This chain joins TRBV19 and TRBJ1-1; tentative D call: TRBD1 (6 bases). The CDR3 consists of 18 residues. Germline V CDR1 and CDR2: LNHDA, SQIVND (reference sequence).

This clonotype was seen a handful of times. The chain joins TRBV6-2 or TRBV6-3 to TRBJ2-3, with 11 bases identical to TRBD2. V was pared by 6 bases and J by 4 bases, with 18 bases of the junction left unmatched. Looked up from germline, CDR1 is MNHEY and CDR2 is SVGEGT. The CDR3 runs 19 residues. The CDR3 reads CASSGPIAGGVSPADTQYF. CDR3 sequence (DNA): TGTGCCAGCAGCGGGCCAATAGCGGGAGGGGTTAGCCCCGCAGATACGCAGTATTTT.

Many counts were recorded for this clonotype. CDR3 sequence: CASSSRTLSYEQYF. CDR3 sequence (DNA): TGTGCCAGCAGTTCCCGGACACTCTCCTACGAGCAGTACTTC. The chain combines TRBV28 with TRBJ2-7; possibly TRBD1 for D (5 bases). There are 14 residues in the CDR3. Germline V lookup: CDR1 MDHEN, CDR2 SYDVKM. V was clipped by 4 bases and J by 0 bases, with 10 bases between them.

As for this clonotype: A read error may be the cause here, since a much bigger clone is one base away. CDR3 in amino acids: CASSESRGIFIDTQYF. As DNA, the CDR3 is TGTGCCAGCAGTGAGTCCAGGGGGATTTTCATAGATACGCAGTATTTT. This chain connects TRBV2 to TRBJ2-3, with 7 bases matching TRBD1. There are 16 residues in the CDR3. Trimming cost V 3 bases and J 5 bases; bases outside gene matches: 11. Germline V gene data show CDR1 as SNHLY and CDR2 as FYNNEI.

This clonotype showed up just a few times. Since a much larger clone is just one base distant, this may be a read error. This rearrangement joins TRBV4-3 to TRBJ2-7; D tentatively reads TRBD1 or TRBD2 (5 bases each). Germline V gene data show CDR1 as LGHNA and CDR2 as YSLEER. The CDR3 contains 13 residues. For the CDR3, the DNA is TGCGCCAGCAGCCCAACCCGGGGCTACGAGCAGTGCTTC. Protein product: CASSPTRGYEQCF.

This clonotype was observed at least ten times. V usage is TRBV4-3 and J usage is TRBJ1-5; 7 bases map to TRBD1. The CDR3 extends over 15 amino acids. J gave up 5 bases and V 4 bases, and 8 bases lay outside the gene matches. Germline-derived CDR1 and CDR2 are LGHNA and YSLEER. The CDR3 sequence is CASSPADRVDQPQHF. In DNA, the CDR3 is TGCGCCAGCAGCCCAGCCGACAGGGTCGATCAGCCCCAGCATTTT.

A note on this clonotype: This may come from a read error, since a much larger clone is one base off. The V call is TRBV11-3, the J call TRBJ2-3; perhaps TRBD1 as D (5 bases). The CDR3 runs to 15 residues. Trimming stripped 5 bases from V and 0 bases from J, with 12 bases between. Germline assignment: CDR1 SGHNT and CDR2 YENEEA. The CDR3: CASSARRASTDTQYF. Here the CDR3 DNA reads TGTGCCAGCAGCGCCCGCAGGGCTAGCACAGATACGCAGTATTTT.

The table lists this clonotype with many counts. The rearrangement links TRBV5-1 to TRBJ2-3; perhaps D is TRBD1 or TRBD2 (5 bases each). The V gene lost 5 bases and the J gene lost 0 bases, with 16 bases spanning the gap. The CDR3 consists of 16 residues. Per germline, CDR1 SGHRS and CDR2 YFSETQ. The CDR3 bases are TGCGCCAGCAGGCCAAACGCCGGGACCAGCACAGATACGCAGTATTTT. This encodes CASRPNAGTSTDTQYF.

This clonotype was observed at least ten times. The V gene is TRBV4-3, the J gene TRBJ2-7, with 8 bases aligning to TRBD1. Germline V lookup: CDR1 LGHNA, CDR2 YSLEER. CDR3 length: 15 residues. J was trimmed by 6 bases and V by 1 base; bases with no gene match: 8. In nucleotides, the CDR3 is TGCGCCAGCAGCCAAGCCTACAGGGGGTCTAGCGAGCAGTACTTC. Translated: CASSQAYRGSSEQYF.

This clonotype was observed many times. The chain combines TRBV4-1 with TRBJ2-7, with D possibly being TRBD1 (6 bases). V lost 1 base and J 4 bases, leaving 14 bases between the germline ends. Per germline, CDR1 MGHRA and CDR2 YSYEKL. This CDR3 has 15 residues. This CDR3 reads CASSQGGGQNYEQYF. In nucleotides, the CDR3 is TGCGCCAGCAGCCAAGGAGGAGGACAGAATTACGAGCAGTACTTC.

In its sample, this clonotype was seen a few times. The chain recombines TRBV7-8 with TRBJ1-1; D may be TRBD1 (5 bases). CDR1 and CDR2 from the germline V gene are SGHVS and FQNEAQ. The CDR3 contains 16 residues. V shed 2 bases and J shed 2 bases, with 15 bases lying between them. This CDR3 reads CASSLWRRGVNTEAFF. The CDR3 bases are TGTGCCAGCAGCTTATGGCGGCGGGGGGTAAACACTGAAGCTTTCTTT.

The table lists this clonotype with many counts. This rearrangement joins TRBV7-9 to TRBJ2-5; D may match TRBD1 or TRBD2 (7 bases each). Trimming pared 5 bases from V and 1 base from J, leaving 17 bases between. The germline V gene encodes CDR1 SEHNR and CDR2 FQNEAQ (reference sequence). This CDR3 comprises 16 residues. CDR3 DNA sequence: TGTGCCAGCAGCCAAAGGGAGGGGGCCGGCCAAGAGACCCAGTACTTC. This codes for CASSQREGAGQETQYF.

This clonotype has at least ten counts. The V call is TRBV29-1, the J call TRBJ2-7, with D perhaps matching TRBD2 (5 bases). V lost 4 bases to trimming and J lost 0 bases, with 13 bases between them. This CDR3 is 14 amino acids long. Germline loops: CDR1 SQVTM, CDR2 ANQGSEA. The CDR3 nucleotides read TGCAGCGTTGGGAACAGAGGGAGCTCCTACGAGCAGTACTTC. Its translation is CSVGNRGSSYEQYF.

Regarding this clonotype: A read error may explain this, as a much larger clone is one base away. V gene TRBV2 combines with J gene TRBJ1-1; D ambiguous. The CDR3 loop spans 14 amino acids. Trimming took 2 bases from V and 4 from J, leaving 11 bases between them. Germline CDR1 reads SNHLY; CDR2 reads FYNNEI. The CDR3 region has the DNA TGTGCCAGCAGTGAATCCCAGATGAGCACTGAAGCTTTCTTT. Translating gives CASSESQMSTEAFF.